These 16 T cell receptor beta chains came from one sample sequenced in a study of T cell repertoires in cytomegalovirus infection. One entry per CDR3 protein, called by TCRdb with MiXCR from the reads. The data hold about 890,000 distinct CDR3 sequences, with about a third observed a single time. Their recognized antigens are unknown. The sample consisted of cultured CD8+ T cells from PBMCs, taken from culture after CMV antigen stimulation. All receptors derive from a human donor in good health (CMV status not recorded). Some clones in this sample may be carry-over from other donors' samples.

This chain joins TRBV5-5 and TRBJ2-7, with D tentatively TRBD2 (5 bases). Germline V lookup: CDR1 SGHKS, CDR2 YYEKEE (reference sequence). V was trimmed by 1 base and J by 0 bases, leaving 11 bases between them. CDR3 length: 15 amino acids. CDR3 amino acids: CASSLHGDRSYEQYF. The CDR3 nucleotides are TGTGCCAGCAGCTTGCACGGGGATCGCTCCTACGAGCAGTACTTC.

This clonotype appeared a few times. CDR3 DNA sequence: TGTGCCAGCAGCTTTAGTACACCGAACACCGGGGAGCTGTTTTTT. This translates into CASSFSTPNTGELFF. The genes are TRBV5-4 and TRBJ2-2; D is unclear. Trimming took 2 bases from V and 0 from J, leaving 8 bases between them. This CDR3 is 15 amino acids long. Germline CDR1 and CDR2: SGHNT and YYREEE (reference sequence).

The CDR3 reads CASSESEEGSSYNEQFF. In DNA, the CDR3 is TGCGCCAGCAGTGAGTCGGAGGAGGGGAGCTCCTACAATGAGCAGTTCTTC. This rearrangement joins TRBV10-1 to TRBJ2-1; D is possibly TRBD2 (6 bases). The V gene's germline CDR1 is WNHNN and CDR2 SYGVQD (reference sequence). The germline V and J ends were trimmed by 0 bases and 0 bases, with 12 bases remaining between them. The CDR3 totals 17 residues.

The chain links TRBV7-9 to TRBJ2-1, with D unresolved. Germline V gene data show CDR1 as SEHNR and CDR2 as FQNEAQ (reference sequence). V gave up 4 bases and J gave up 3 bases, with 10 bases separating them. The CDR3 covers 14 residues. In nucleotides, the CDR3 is TGTGCCAGCAGCTCGCTAACAGACTACAATGAGCAGTTCTTC. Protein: CASSSLTDYNEQFF.

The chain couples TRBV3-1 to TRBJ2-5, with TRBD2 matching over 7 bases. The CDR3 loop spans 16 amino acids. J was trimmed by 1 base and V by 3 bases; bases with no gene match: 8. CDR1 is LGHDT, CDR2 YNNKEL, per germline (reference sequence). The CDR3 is CASSHRLANFQETQYF. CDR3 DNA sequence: TGTGCCAGCAGCCACAGACTAGCTAACTTCCAAGAGACCCAGTACTTC.

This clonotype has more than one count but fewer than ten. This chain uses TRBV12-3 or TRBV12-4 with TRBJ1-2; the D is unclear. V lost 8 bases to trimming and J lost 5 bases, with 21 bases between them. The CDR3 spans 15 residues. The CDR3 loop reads CASARGLREGYGYTF. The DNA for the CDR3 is TGTGCCAGCGCTCGAGGCCTCCGGGAAGGTTATGGCTACACCTTC.

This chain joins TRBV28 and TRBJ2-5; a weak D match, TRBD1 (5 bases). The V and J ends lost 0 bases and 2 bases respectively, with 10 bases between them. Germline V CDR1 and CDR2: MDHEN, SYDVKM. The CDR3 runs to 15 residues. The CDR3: CASSLWGREQETQYF. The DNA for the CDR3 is TGTGCCAGCAGTTTATGGGGCAGGGAACAAGAGACCCAGTACTTC.

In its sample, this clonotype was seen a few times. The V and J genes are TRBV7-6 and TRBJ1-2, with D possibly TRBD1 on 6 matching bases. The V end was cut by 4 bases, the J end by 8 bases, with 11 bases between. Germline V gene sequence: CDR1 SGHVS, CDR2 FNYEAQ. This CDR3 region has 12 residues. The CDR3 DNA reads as TGTGCCAGCAGCTCGGACAGTGAAGGCTACACCTTC. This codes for CASSSDSEGYTF.

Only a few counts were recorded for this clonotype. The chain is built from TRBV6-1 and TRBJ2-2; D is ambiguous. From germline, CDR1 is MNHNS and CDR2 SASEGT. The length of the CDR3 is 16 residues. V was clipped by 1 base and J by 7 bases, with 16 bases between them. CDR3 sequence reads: CASSEVGAPVGGELFF. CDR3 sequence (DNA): TGTGCCAGCAGTGAAGTAGGTGCCCCGGTAGGCGGGGAGCTGTTTTTT.

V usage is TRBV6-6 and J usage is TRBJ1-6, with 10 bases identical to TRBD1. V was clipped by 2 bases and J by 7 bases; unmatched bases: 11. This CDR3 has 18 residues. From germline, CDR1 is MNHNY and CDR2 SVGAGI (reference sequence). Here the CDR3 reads CASSYPGDRGRRNSPLHF. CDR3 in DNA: TGTGCCAGCAGTTACCCCGGGGACAGGGGAAGGAGGAATTCACCCCTCCACTTT.

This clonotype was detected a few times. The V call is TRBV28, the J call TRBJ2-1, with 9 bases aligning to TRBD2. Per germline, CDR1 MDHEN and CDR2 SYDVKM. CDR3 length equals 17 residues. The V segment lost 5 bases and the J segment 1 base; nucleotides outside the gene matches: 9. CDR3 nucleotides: TGTGCCAGCAGTACCACCCGCGGGGGGGCTTCCTACAATGAGCAGTTCTTC. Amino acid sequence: CASSTTRGGASYNEQFF.

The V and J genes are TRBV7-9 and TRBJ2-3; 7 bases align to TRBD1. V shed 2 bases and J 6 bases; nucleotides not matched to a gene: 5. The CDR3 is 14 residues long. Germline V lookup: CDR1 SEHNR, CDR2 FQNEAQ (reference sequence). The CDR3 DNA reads TGTGCCAGCAGCTTAACAGGGGCCCCGGATACGCAGTATTTT. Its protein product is CASSLTGAPDTQYF.

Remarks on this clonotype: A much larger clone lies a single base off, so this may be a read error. The CDR3 spells CASSENGIGVAGELFF. CDR3 DNA: TGTGCCAGCAGTGAAAATGGGATAGGGGTCGCCGGGGAGCTGTTTTTT. This rearrangement joins TRBV6-1 to TRBJ2-2; a weak D match, TRBD1 (5 bases). The germline V gene has CDR1 MNHNS and CDR2 SASEGT. The CDR3 spans 16 residues. V was trimmed by 2 bases and J by 6 bases, leaving 16 bases between them.

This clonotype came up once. The CDR3 DNA follows: TGCGCCAGCAGCCAAGTCCCAGGGGCCTACGAGCAGTACTTC. Translated: CASSQVPGAYEQYF. The V gene is TRBV4-1, the J gene TRBJ2-7, with D possibly TRBD1 on 6 matching bases. Trimming took off 1 base at V and 2 bases at J, with 9 bases between the two ends. Germline-derived CDR1 and CDR2 are MGHRA and YSYEKL. The CDR3 extends over 14 amino acids.

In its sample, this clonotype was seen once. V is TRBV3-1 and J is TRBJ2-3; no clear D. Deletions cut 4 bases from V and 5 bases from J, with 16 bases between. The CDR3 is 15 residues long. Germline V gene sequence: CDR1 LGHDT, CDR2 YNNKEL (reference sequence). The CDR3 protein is CASSPTNTPGDTQYF. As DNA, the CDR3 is TGTGCCAGCAGCCCCACGAATACCCCAGGAGATACGCAGTATTTT.

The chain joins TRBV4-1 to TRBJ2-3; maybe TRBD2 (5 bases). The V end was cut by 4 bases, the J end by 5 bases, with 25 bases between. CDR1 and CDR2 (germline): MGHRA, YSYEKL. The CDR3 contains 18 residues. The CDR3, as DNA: TGCGCCAGCAGCCCCCGAAGAAGCGGTCAAACCAGGATAGATACGCAGTATTTT. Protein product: CASSPRRSGQTRIDTQYF.